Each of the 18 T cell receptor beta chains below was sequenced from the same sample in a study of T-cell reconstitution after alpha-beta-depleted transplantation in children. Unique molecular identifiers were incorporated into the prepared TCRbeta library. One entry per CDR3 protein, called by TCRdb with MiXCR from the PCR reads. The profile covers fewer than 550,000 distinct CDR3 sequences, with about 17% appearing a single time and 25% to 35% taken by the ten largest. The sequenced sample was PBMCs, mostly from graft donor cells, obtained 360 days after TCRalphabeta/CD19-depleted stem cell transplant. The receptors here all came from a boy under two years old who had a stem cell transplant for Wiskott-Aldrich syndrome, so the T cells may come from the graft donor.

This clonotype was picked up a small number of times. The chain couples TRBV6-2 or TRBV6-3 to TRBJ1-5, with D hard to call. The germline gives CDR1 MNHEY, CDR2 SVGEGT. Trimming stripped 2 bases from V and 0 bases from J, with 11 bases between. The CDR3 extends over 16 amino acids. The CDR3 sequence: CASSYGAGYSNQPQHF. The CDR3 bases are TGTGCCAGCAGTTACGGAGCAGGCTATAGCAATCAGCCCCAGCATTTT.

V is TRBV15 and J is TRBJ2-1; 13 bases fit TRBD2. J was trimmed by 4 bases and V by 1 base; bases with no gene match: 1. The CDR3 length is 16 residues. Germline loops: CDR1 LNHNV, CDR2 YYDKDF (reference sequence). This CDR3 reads CATSRGLAGGYNEQFF. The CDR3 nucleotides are TGTGCCACCAGCAGAGGACTAGCGGGAGGATACAATGAGCAGTTCTTC.

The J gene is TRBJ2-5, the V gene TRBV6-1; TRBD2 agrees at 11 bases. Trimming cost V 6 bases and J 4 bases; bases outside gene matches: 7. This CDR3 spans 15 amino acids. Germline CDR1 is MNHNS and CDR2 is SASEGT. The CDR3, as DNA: TGTGCCAGCAGAGTAGCGGGGGGGTTCGGAGAGACCCAGTACTTC. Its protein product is CASRVAGGFGETQYF.

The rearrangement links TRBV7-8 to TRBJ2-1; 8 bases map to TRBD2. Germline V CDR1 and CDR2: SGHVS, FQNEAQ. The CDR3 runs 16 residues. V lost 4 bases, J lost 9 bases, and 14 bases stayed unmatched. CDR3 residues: CASSSFSGTSSAEQFF. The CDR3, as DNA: TGTGCCAGCAGCTCATTCTCCGGGACTAGTTCGGCTGAGCAGTTCTTC. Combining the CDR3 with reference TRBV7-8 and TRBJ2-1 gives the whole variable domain GAGVSQSPRYKVAKRGQDVALRCDPISGHVSLFWYQQALGQGPEFLTYFQNEAQLDKSGLPSDRFFAERPEGSVSTLKIQRTQQEDSAVYLCASSSFSGTSSAEQFFGPGTRLTVL.

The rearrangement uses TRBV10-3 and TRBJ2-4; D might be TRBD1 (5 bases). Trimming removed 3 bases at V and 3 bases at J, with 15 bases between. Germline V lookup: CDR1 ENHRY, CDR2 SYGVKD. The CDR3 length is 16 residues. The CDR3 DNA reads TGTGCCATCAGTGACGCCATTCAGGGTGGCAAAAACATTCAGTACTTC. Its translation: CAISDAIQGGKNIQYF.

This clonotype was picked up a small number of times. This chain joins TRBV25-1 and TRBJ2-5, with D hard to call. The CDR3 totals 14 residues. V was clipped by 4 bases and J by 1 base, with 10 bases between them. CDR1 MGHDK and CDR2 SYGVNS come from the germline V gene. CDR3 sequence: CASSGRLLQETQYF. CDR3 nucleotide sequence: TGTGCCAGCAGTGGTCGACTCCTCCAAGAGACCCAGTACTTC.

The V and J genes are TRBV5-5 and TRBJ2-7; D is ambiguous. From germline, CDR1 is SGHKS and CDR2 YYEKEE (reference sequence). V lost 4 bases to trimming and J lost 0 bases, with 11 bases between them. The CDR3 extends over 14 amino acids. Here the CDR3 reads CASSALAASYEQYF. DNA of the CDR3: TGTGCCAGCAGCGCTCTGGCAGCCTCCTACGAGCAGTACTTC. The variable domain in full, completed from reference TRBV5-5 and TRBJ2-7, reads DAGVTQSPTHLIKTRGQQVTLRCSPISGHKSVSWYQQVLGQGPQFIFQYYEKEERGRGNFPDRFSARQFPNYSSELNVNALLLGDSALYLCASSALAASYEQYFGPGTRLTVT.

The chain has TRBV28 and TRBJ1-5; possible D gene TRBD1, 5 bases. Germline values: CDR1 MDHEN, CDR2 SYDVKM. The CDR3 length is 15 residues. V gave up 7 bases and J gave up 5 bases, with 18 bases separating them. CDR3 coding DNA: TGTGCCAGCACCCTGGGACGTATGAAATATCAGCCCCAGCATTTT. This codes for CASTLGRMKYQPQHF.

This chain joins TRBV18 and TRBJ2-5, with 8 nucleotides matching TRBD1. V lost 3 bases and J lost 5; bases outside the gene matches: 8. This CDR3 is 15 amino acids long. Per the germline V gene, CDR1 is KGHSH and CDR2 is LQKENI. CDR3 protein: CASSPLGQGRETQYF. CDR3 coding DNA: TGTGCCAGCTCACCTCTCGGACAGGGCCGGGAGACCCAGTACTTC. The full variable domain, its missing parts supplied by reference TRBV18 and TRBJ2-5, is NAGVMQNPRHLVRRRGQEARLRCSPMKGHSHVYWYRQLPEEGLKFMVYLQKENIIDESGMPKERFSAEFPKEGPSILRIQQVVRGDSAAYFCASSPLGQGRETQYFGPGTRLLVL.

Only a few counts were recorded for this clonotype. CDR3: CASSPVTDSYEQYF. The CDR3 DNA reads TGTGCCAGCTCACCAGTGACAGACTCCTACGAGCAGTACTTC. The chain recombines TRBV18 with TRBJ2-7; possibly TRBD1 for D (5 bases). Germline CDR1 reads KGHSH; CDR2 reads LQKENI. The CDR3 runs 14 residues. The V gene lost 2 bases and the J gene lost 0 bases, with 8 bases spanning the gap.

CDR3 sequence reads: CASSGTGTAIEQFF. CDR3 DNA: TGTGCCAGCAGCGGAACCGGGACAGCCATTGAGCAGTTCTTC. This chain links TRBV11-3 with TRBJ2-1; the match to TRBD1 covers 7 bases. Germline loops: CDR1 SGHNT, CDR2 YENEEA. V lost 5 bases, J lost 9 bases, and 10 bases stayed unmatched. CDR3 length equals 14 residues.

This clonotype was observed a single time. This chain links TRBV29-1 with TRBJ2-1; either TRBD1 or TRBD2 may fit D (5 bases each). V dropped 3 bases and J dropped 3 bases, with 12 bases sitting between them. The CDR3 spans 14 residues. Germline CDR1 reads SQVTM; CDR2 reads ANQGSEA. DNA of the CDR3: TGCAGCGTTGAGGGACCATCAGGCTACAATGAGCAGTTCTTC. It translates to CSVEGPSGYNEQFF.

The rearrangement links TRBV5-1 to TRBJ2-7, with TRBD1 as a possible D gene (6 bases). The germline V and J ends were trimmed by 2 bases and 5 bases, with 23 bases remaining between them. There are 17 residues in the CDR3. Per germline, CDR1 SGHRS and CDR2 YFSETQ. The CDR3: CASSFGPYRDAKDEQYF. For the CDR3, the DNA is TGCGCCAGCAGCTTCGGGCCTTACAGGGATGCTAAAGACGAGCAGTACTTC.

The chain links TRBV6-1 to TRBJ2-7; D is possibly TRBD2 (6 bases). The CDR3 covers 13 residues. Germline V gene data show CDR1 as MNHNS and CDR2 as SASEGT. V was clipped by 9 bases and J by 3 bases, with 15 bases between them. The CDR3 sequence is CASSGGGIYEQYF. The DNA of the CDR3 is TGTGCCAGTTCGGGTGGGGGGATCTACGAGCAGTACTTC.

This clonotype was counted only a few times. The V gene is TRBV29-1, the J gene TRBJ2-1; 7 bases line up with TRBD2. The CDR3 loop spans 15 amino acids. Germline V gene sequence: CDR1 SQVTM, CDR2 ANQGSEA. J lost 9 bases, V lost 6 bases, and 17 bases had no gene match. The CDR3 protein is CSVSSGLAVKSEQFF. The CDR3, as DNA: TGCAGCGTCTCCAGTGGGCTAGCGGTCAAGAGTGAGCAGTTCTTC.

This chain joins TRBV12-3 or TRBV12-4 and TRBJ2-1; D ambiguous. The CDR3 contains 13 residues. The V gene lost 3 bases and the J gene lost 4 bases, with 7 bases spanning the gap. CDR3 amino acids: CASSFIGYNEQFF. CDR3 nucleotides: TGTGCCAGCAGTTTTATTGGATACAATGAGCAGTTCTTC.

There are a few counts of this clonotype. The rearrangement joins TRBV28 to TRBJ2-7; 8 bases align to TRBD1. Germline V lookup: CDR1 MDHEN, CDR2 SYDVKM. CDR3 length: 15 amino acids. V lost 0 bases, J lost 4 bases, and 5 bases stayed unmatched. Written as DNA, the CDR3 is TGTGCCAGCAGTTTATGGGACAGGGTCCTTTACGAGCAGTACTTC. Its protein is CASSLWDRVLYEQYF.

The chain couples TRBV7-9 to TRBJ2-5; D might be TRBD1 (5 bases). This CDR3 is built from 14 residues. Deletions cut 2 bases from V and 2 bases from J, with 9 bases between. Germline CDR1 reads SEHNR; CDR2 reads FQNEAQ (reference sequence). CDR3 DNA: TGTGCCAGCAGCTTACCGCAGGGACAAGAGACCCAGTACTTC. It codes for CASSLPQGQETQYF.